The next 5 T cell receptor beta chains were all read from a single sample in a study of lymphopenia after photon versus proton radiotherapy. Profiling relied on immunoSEQ multiplex PCR, and the TCRdb table lists in-frame clones only, not all of them. The data contain about 83,000 clones, over 70% of them seen just once; the ten biggest clones take up approximately 1.3%. This specimen consisted of peripheral blood, obtained from a patient treated with proton-based radiotherapy. Receptors originate from a man aged 55-75 years with pancreatic cancer.

This chain joins TRBV5-1 and TRBJ1-2; the D gene is possibly TRBD1 (6 bases). In germline, CDR1 is SGHRS, CDR2 YFSETQ. This CDR3 spans 11 amino acids. Trimming cost V 4 bases and J 7 bases, with 8 bases left between them. The CDR3 loop is CASSPGAGYTF. CDR3 coding DNA: TGCGCCAGCAGCCCAGGGGCTGGCTACACCTTC.

The CDR3 reads CASSWDRGGTEAFF. The CDR3 DNA follows: TGTGCCAGCAGTTGGGACAGGGGAGGAACTGAAGCTTTCTTT. The rearrangement links TRBV27 to TRBJ1-1; 10 positions match TRBD1. The ends lost 4 bases at V and 5 bases at J; junction bases unmatched: 4. The CDR3 loop spans 14 amino acids. In germline, CDR1 is MNHEY, CDR2 SMNVEV (reference sequence).

The J gene is TRBJ1-1, the V gene TRBV19; 7 positions agree with TRBD1. Germline trimming cut 4 bases from V and 1 base from J; bases unmatched to any gene: 6. The CDR3 loop spans 15 amino acids. Germline lookup yields CDR1 LNHDA and CDR2 SQIVND (reference sequence). The CDR3 DNA reads TGTGCCAGTAGTACGCATCCAGGGGGGAACACTGAAGCTTTCTTT. Protein: CASSTHPGGNTEAFF.

The chain joins TRBV27 to TRBJ2-3; D unclear. Trimming cost V 6 bases and J 2 bases, with 6 bases left between them. Germline V gene sequence: CDR1 MNHEY, CDR2 SMNVEV (reference sequence). The length of the CDR3 is 12 residues. CDR3 loop: CASSRPTDTQYF. As DNA, the CDR3 is TGTGCCAGCAGCCGACCCACAGATACGCAGTATTTT.

V gene TRBV5-1 combines with J gene TRBJ2-7, with 9 bases matching TRBD1. Trimming removed 3 bases from V and 4 bases from J; junction bases left unmatched: 8. This CDR3 has 15 residues. Germline lookup yields CDR1 SGHRS and CDR2 YFSETQ. CDR3 nucleotide sequence: TGCGCCAGCAGCTCAAAAAACAGGGGGCTTTACGAGCAGTACTTC. As protein: CASSSKNRGLYEQYF.